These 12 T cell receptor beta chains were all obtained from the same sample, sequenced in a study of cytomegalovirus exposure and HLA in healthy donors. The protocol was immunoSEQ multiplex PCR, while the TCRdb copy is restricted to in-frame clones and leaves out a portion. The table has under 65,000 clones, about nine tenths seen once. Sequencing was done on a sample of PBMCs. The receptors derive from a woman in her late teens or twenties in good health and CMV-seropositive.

In DNA, the CDR3 is TGCGCCAGCAGCCCGGGACAGGGGTACGCCTACAATGAGCAGTTCTTC. It translates to CASSPGQGYAYNEQFF. This rearrangement joins TRBV5-1 to TRBJ2-1, with TRBD1 identical over 10 bases. Unmatched junction bases numbered 6, after V lost 4 bases and J lost 2 bases. The CDR3 runs 16 residues. Looked up from germline, CDR1 is SGHRS and CDR2 is YFSETQ.

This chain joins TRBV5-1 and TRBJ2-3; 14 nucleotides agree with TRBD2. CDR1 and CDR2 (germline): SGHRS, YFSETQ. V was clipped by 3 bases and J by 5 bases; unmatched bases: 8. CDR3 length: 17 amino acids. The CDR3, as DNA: TGCGCCAGCAGCTCACTGACTAGCGGGGGGGCCGGAGATACGCAGTATTTT. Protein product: CASSSLTSGGAGDTQYF.

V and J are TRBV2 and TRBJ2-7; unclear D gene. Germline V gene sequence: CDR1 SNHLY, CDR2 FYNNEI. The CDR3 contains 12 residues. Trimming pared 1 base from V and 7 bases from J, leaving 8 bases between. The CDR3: CASSEGRYEQYF. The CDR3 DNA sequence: TGTGCCAGCAGTGAAGGCAGGTATGAGCAGTACTTC.

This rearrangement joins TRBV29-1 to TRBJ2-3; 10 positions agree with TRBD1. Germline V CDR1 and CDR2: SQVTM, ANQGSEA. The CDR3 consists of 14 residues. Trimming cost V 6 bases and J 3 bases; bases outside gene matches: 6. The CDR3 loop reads CSVGQGLWTDTQYF. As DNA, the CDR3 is TGCAGCGTGGGACAGGGGCTCTGGACAGATACGCAGTATTTT.

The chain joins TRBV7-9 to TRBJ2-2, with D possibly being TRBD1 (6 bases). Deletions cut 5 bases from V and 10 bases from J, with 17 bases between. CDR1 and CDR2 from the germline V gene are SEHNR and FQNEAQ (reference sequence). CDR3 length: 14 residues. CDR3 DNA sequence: TGTGCCAGCAGCCCCGTCGTGGGGGCATCGGAGCTGTTTTTT. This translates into CASSPVVGASELFF. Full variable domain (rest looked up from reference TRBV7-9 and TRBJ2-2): DTGVSQNPRHKITKRGQNVTFRCDPISEHNRLYWYRQTLGQGPEFLTYFQNEAQLEKSRLLSDRFSAERPKGSFSTLEIQRTEQGDSAMYLCASSPVVGASELFFGEGSRLTVL.

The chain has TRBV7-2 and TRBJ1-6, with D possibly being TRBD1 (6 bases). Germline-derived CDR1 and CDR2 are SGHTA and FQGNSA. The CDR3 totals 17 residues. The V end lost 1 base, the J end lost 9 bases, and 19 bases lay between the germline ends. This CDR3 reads CASSLGFQGWQGSPLHF. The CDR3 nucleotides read TGTGCCAGCAGCTTAGGATTCCAGGGGTGGCAGGGTTCACCCCTCCACTTT.

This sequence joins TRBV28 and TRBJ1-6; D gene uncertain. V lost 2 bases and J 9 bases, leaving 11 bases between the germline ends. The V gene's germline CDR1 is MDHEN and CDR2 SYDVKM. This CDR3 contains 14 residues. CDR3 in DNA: TGTGCCAGCAGTTTAGAGGCGGATGTTTCACCCCTCCACTTT. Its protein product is CASSLEADVSPLHF. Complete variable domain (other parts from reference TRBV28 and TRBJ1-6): DVKVTQSSRYLVKRTGEKVFLECVQDMDHENMFWYRQDPGLGLRLIYFSYDVKMKEKGDIPEGYSVSREKKERFSLILESASTNQTSMYLCASSLEADVSPLHFGNGTRLTVT.

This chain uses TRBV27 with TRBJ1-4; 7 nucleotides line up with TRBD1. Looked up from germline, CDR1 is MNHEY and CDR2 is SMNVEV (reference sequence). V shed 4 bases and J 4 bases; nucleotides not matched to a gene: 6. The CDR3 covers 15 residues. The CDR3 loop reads CASSWTGGDNEKLFF. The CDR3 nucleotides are TGTGCCAGCAGTTGGACAGGTGGGGATAATGAAAAACTGTTTTTT.

The CDR3 is CASSGKDSDLIAKNIQYF. The CDR3 DNA is TGTGCCAGCAGTGGAAAAGACTCGGATCTCATAGCCAAAAACATTCAGTACTTC. The chain uses TRBV2 and TRBJ2-4, with unresolved D. Trimming shortened V by 4 bases and J by 0 bases, and 19 bases separated the two germline ends. The CDR3 length is 18 residues. CDR1 and CDR2 from the germline V gene are SNHLY and FYNNEI. The variable domain in full, completed from reference TRBV2 and TRBJ2-4, reads EPEVTQTPSHQVTQMGQEVILRCVPISNHLYFYWYRQILGQKVEFLVSFYNNEISEKSEIFDDQFSVERPDGSNFTLKIRSTKLEDSAMYFCASSGKDSDLIAKNIQYFGAGTRLSVL.

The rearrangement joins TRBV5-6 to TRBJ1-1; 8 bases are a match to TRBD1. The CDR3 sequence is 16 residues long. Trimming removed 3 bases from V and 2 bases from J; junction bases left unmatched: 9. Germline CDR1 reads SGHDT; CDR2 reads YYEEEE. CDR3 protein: CASSWRAGTGNTEAFF. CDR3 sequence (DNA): TGTGCCAGCAGCTGGAGGGCCGGGACAGGTAACACTGAAGCTTTCTTT.

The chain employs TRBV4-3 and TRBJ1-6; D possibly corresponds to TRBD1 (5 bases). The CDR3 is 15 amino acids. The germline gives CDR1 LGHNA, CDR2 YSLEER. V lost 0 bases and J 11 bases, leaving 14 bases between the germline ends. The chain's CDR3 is CASSQEGQGRAPLHF. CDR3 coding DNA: TGCGCCAGCAGCCAAGAAGGGCAGGGCCGAGCACCCCTCCACTTT.

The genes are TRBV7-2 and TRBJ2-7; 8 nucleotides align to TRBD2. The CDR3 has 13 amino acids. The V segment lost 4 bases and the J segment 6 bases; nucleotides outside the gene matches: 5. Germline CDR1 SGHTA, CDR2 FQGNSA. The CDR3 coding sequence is TGTGCCAGCAGCTCGGGACTAGTTCCCGAGCAGTACTTC. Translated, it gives CASSSGLVPEQYF.